This T cell receptor (beta chain) was obtained from a study of CDR3 diversity in severe acne. This clonotype was seen ten or more times. TCRdb re-derived calls from the PCR reads in MiXCR, one entry per CDR3 protein. This sample has about 76,000 distinct CDR3 sequences, with around 50% found just once. Per germline, CDR1 LGHDT and CDR2 YNNKEL (reference sequence). There are 16 residues in the CDR3. Trimming pared 4 bases from V and 2 bases from J, leaving 12 bases between. The sequence was collected from a male donor in good health, without acne. The sample comprised blood. The rearrangement uses TRBV3-1 and TRBJ1-6; D is perhaps TRBD1 (5 bases). The CDR3, as DNA: TGTGCCAGCAGCCGGGACTTTGGGGCCTATAATTCACCCCTCCACTTT. Its translation: CASSRDFGAYNSPLHF.